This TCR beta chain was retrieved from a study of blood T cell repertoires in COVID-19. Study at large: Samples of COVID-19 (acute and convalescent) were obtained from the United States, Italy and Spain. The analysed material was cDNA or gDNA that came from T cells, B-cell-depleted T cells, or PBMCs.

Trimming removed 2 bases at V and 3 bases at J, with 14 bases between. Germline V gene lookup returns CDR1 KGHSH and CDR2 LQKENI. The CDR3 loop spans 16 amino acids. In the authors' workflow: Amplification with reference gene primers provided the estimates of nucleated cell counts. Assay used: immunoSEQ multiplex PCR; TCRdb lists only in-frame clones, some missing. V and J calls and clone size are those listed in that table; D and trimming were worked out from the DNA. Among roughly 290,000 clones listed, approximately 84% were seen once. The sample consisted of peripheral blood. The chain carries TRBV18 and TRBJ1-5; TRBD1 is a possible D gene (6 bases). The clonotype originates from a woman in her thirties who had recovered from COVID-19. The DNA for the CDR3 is TGTGCCAGCTCACCAGGGGCAGGGGCTGACAATCAGCCCCAGCATTTT. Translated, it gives CASSPGAGADNQPQHF.